A single sample is the source of the 15 T cell receptor beta chains below, sequenced in a study of cytomegalovirus exposure and HLA in healthy donors. PCR amplification relied on 60 Vbeta primers (plus 13 Jbeta primers). Assay used: immunoSEQ multiplex PCR; TCRdb lists only in-frame clones, some missing. In the table there are roughly 70,000 clones, around 77% of which are singletons. Material: PBMCs. These receptors all come from a man aged 50 to 60 in good health and CMV-seronegative.

The V call is TRBV2, the J call TRBJ1-1; D remains ambiguous. Between the trimmed V and J ends, which lost 8 bases and 0 bases, there was a span of 16 bases. The CDR3 has 15 amino acids. Germline-derived CDR1 and CDR2 are SNHLY and FYNNEI. CDR3 in amino acids: CASAPMWAVNTEAFF. CDR3 DNA sequence: TGTGCCAGCGCCCCTATGTGGGCCGTGAACACTGAAGCTTTCTTT.

The V call is TRBV29-1, the J call TRBJ1-5, with D hard to call. Trimming removed 3 bases from V and 7 bases from J, with 13 bases in between. Germline CDR1 is SQVTM and CDR2 is ANQGSEA. The CDR3 runs to 13 residues. The DNA for the CDR3 is TGCAGCGTTGAGGGATCTGGCGGGCAGCCCCAGCATTTT. This codes for CSVEGSGGQPQHF.

This clone was detected only a few times. The chain is built from TRBV27 and TRBJ2-7; 9 nucleotides match TRBD1. The length of the CDR3 is 13 residues. Germline CDR1 reads MNHEY; CDR2 reads SMNVEV (reference sequence). Germline trimming cut 8 bases from V and 4 bases from J; bases unmatched to any gene: 6. CDR3 region: CASSRDRVYEQYF. The CDR3 bases are TGTGCCAGCTCGAGGGACAGGGTATACGAGCAGTACTTC.

A few counts support this clone. The chain combines TRBV5-4 with TRBJ1-1, with TRBD1 as a possible D gene (6 bases). The germline V gene encodes CDR1 SGHNT and CDR2 YYREEE (reference sequence). The CDR3 sequence is 13 residues long. Trimming cost V 4 bases and J 8 bases, with 15 bases left between them. CDR3 DNA sequence: TGTGCCAGCAGCGCCGGCTGGGGGCCCGAAGCTTTCTTT. This sequence encodes CASSAGWGPEAFF.

The gene calls are TRBV19 and TRBJ1-4, with TRBD1 matching 9 bases. The junction had 4 bases not matched to a gene; V was cut back by 3 bases and J by 2 bases. The CDR3 consists of 16 residues. In germline, CDR1 is LNHDA, CDR2 SQIVND (reference sequence). The CDR3 DNA is TGTGCCAGTAGTATCGGACAGGGGTGGACTAATGAAAAACTGTTTTTT. Amino acid sequence: CASSIGQGWTNEKLFF.

This clone appeared a single time. The chain joins TRBV10-3 to TRBJ2-3; D call uncertain. Germline loops: CDR1 ENHRY, CDR2 SYGVKD. The V and J ends lost 6 bases and 7 bases respectively, with 8 bases between them. CDR3 length: 11 amino acids. CDR3 region: CAISPSNTQYF. In DNA form, the CDR3 reads TGTGCCATCAGCCCCTCTAATACGCAGTATTTT.

The chain uses TRBV30 and TRBJ1-1, with a weak D call TRBD1 (6 bases). V dropped 0 bases and J dropped 2 bases, with 16 bases sitting between them. Germline CDR1 is GTSNPN and CDR2 is SVGIG (reference sequence). The CDR3 extends over 16 amino acids. This chain's CDR3 is CAWSVPFAGANTEAFF. CDR3 DNA: TGTGCCTGGAGTGTACCTTTTGCAGGGGCCAACACTGAAGCTTTCTTT.

In nucleotides, the CDR3 is TGTGCCAGCAGCAAATTACTCATTGCGAGCGGGACCCAAAGTGACTATGGCTACACCTTC. It yields the protein CASSKLLIASGTQSDYGYTF. The genes are TRBV21-1 and TRBJ1-2. TRBV21-1 is deemed a pseudogene. The CDR3 sequence is 20 residues long.

This chain links TRBV6-5 with TRBJ1-1; 7 bases map to TRBD1. J lost 5 bases, V lost 5 bases, and 8 bases had no gene match. CDR1 is MNHEY, CDR2 SVGAGI, per germline. There are 14 residues in the CDR3. The CDR3 nucleotides read TGTGCCAGCAGTCCACTTGGGACAGCTACTGAAGCTTTCTTT. Its protein is CASSPLGTATEAFF.

The chain employs TRBV29-1 and TRBJ1-1, with a weak D call TRBD1 (5 bases). The germline CDR1 and CDR2 sequences are SQVTM and ANQGSEA. This CDR3 is 12 amino acids long. V shed 8 bases and J shed 2 bases, with 12 bases lying between them. CDR3: CSMTATNTEAFF. In nucleotides, the CDR3 is TGCAGCATGACAGCCACCAACACTGAAGCTTTCTTT.

Comments on this clone: Other DNA sequences in this specimen translate into the identical CDR3. The rearrangement joins TRBV7-9 to TRBJ1-1; 7 bases line up with TRBD1. From germline, CDR1 is SEHNR and CDR2 FQNEAQ (reference sequence). Trimming at V came to 1 base and at J to 1 base, leaving 0 bases not matched to a gene. There are 14 residues in the CDR3. CDR3 nucleotide sequence: TGTGCCAGCAGCTTAGGACAGGGGAACACTGAAGCTTTCTTT. Amino acid sequence: CASSLGQGNTEAFF.

Points on this clone: This CDR3 is also generated by other DNA sequences in the sample. The gene calls are TRBV5-1 and TRBJ1-5, with D hard to call. The CDR3 covers 14 residues. Germline V gene sequence: CDR1 SGHRS, CDR2 YFSETQ. The V and J ends lost 4 bases and 2 bases respectively, with 10 bases between them. As DNA, the CDR3 is TGCGCCAGCAGCCCCGAGGTGGGCAATCAGCCCCAGCATTTT. The encoded protein is CASSPEVGNQPQHF. Looking up the rest from reference TRBV5-1 and TRBJ1-5 gives the full variable domain: KAGVTQTPRYLIKTRGQQVTLSCSPISGHRSVSWYQQTPGQGLQFLFEYFSETQRNKGNFPGRFSGRQFSNSRSEMNVSTLELGDSALYLCASSPEVGNQPQHFGDGTRLSIL.

The J gene is TRBJ1-2, the V gene TRBV7-9; TRBD1 is a possible D gene (5 bases). Deletions cut 5 bases from V and 5 bases from J, with 12 bases between. Germline V lookup: CDR1 SEHNR, CDR2 FQNEAQ (reference sequence). The CDR3 is 13 amino acids. The CDR3 sequence: CASSPGTSYGYTF. The CDR3 DNA follows: TGTGCCAGCAGCCCGGGGACTTCGTATGGCTACACCTTC.

V is TRBV7-2 and J is TRBJ2-1; TRBD1 matches 12 bases. CDR1 and CDR2 from the germline V gene are SGHTA and FQGNSA. The CDR3 totals 15 residues. Unmatched junction bases numbered 6, after V lost 5 bases and J lost 7 bases. The CDR3 DNA reads TGTGCCAGCAGCCCCGGGACAGGGGGCATGAATGAGCAGTTCTTC. Its protein is CASSPGTGGMNEQFF. The variable domain in full, with the rest retrieved from reference TRBV7-2 and TRBJ2-1, is GAGVSQSPSNKVTEKGKDVELRCDPISGHTALYWYRQSLGQGLEFLIYFQGNSAPDKSGLPSDRFSAERTGGSVSTLTIQRTQQEDSAVYLCASSPGTGGMNEQFFGPGTRLTVL.

This clone was counted a few times. The rearrangement joins TRBV28 to TRBJ2-7; TRBD1 is a possible D gene (6 bases). The CDR3 has 15 residues. V dropped 2 bases and J dropped 6 bases, with 17 bases sitting between them. Germline CDR1 reads MDHEN; CDR2 reads SYDVKM. This CDR3 is CASSLIMGRGSEQYF. The DNA of the CDR3 is TGTGCCAGCAGTTTAATCATGGGCAGGGGAAGCGAGCAGTACTTC.